This T cell receptor (beta chain) was found in a study of cytomegalovirus exposure and HLA in healthy donors listed by TCRdb under 2017. Concerning the study at large: According to a later analysis, one platform produced both the 120 validation repertoires and the roughly 650 repertoires of the first cohort. The study aimed to test whether cataloging public T cell receptors could reveal signatures of past pathogen exposure. A separate validation cohort of roughly 120 different subjects was used in addition to the 666-subject first cohort. The study combined high-throughput TCR immunosequencing, statistical association of individual TCRs with disease status, and machine learning to predict cytomegalovirus infection status.

Donors formed part of the validation cohort, which comprised about 130 subjects and was distinct from the first cohort of 666 subjects. The full study reports these points: All 120 or so repertoires were used to score co-occurrence in the validation cohort in a later analysis, because that analysis had no HLA typing for the cohort. In vitro tests confirmed that three of the cytomegalovirus-associated TCR beta chains recognize cytomegalovirus antigens. While some public TCRs were present in many individuals, most TCR sequences turned up only very rarely across donors. Cytomegalovirus status was reported to be diagnosed by the classifier with high specificity and sensitivity in both the original and validation cohorts. The study listed 150 to 200 TCR beta chains as associated with cytomegalovirus. In a later analysis, TCRs clustered in the first cohort were found to also tend to co-occur in the approximately 120 validation repertoires, with approximately 93% of cluster scores above 0. The authors suggested that the approach could potentially be extended to other disease states and immunological phenotypes.

The CDR3 runs 15 amino acids, cysteine and phenylalanine included. The retained sequence is limited to the CDR3, 45 bases, with the frame set at the first base. CDR1 and CDR2 were assigned from the germline V gene as MGHDK and SYGVNS. V is pared back by 4 bases and J by 5 bases, with 16 bases lying between the germline termini. Of note for this clone: Its antigen is not yet known. No much larger clone exists at a distance of one base, and base qualities are not known.

Library method: the immunoSEQ multiplex PCR assay. The published analysis was carried out like this. A statistical classification framework was built for diagnosing cytomegalovirus status from the catalog of TCR beta chain sequences. In its TCRdb copy, this immuneACCESS table keeps in-frame sequences only and misses some clones. Where compared with another copy, unresolved V genes explain less than half of these, and the others have no known cause. V and J calls and clone size are copied from that table; D and trimming were computed from the DNA. The sample table contains some 130,000 clones; only one count was recorded for about 91% of them. The leading ten clones occupy 1.2% of the sample.

Specimen: PBMCs. The V and J segments used are TRBV25-1 and TRBJ2-3; there is no confident call for the D gene. This clonotype was obtained from a woman aged 18-35 years in good health and CMV-seronegative. The CDR3 protein is CASSALEYRVDTQYF. Read as DNA, the sequence is TGTGCCAGCAGTGCCCTTGAATATCGGGTAGATACGCAGTATTTT.